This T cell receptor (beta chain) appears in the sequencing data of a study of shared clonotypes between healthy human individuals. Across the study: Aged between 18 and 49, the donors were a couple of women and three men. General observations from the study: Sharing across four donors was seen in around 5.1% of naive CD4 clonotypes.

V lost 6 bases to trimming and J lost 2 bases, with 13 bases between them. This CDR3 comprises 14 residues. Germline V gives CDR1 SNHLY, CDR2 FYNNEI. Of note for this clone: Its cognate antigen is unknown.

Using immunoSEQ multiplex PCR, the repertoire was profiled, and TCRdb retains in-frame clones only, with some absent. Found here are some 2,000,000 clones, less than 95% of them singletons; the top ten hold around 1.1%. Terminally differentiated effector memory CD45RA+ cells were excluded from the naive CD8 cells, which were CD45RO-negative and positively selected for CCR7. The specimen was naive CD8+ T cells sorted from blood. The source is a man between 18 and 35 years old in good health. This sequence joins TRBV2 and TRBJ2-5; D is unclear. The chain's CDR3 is CASRFTGPQETQYF. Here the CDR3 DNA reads TGTGCCAGCAGATTTACCGGGCCTCAAGAGACCCAGTACTTC.